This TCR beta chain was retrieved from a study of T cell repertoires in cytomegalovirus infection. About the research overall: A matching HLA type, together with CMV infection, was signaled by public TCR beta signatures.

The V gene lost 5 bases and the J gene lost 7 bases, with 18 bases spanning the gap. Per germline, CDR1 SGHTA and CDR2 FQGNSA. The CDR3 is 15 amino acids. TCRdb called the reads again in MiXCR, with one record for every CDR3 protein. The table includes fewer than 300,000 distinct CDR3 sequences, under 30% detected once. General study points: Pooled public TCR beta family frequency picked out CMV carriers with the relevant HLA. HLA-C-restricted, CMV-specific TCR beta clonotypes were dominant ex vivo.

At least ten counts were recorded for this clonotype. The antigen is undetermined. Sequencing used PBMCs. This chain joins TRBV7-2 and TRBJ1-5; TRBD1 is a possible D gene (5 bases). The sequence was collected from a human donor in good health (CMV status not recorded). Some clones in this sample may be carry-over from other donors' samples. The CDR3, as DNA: TGTGCCAGCAGCAGCCCCGGGACGCAAATACAGCCCCAGCATTTT. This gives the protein CASSSPGTQIQPQHF. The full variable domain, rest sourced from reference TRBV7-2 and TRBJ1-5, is GAGVSQSPSNKVTEKGKDVELRCDPISGHTALYWYRQSLGQGLEFLIYFQGNSAPDKSGLPSDRFSAERTGGSVSTLTIQRTQQEDSAVYLCASSSPGTQIQPQHFGDGTRLSIL.